The clone carrying this TCR beta chain was seen at least ten times. As yet, its antigen is unknown. Each cDNA held unique molecular identifiers, and template switching gave it a universal primer site. TCRdb redid the calling of the 5' RACE reads with MiXCR, one entry per CDR3 protein. The sample has fewer than 350,000 distinct CDR3 sequences; more than 6.5% are singletons. The sample is drawn from a study of identical twins. Overall study results and limits: Models underpredicted monozygotic twin sharing of out-of-frame TCR alpha. Whereas memory repertoires showed no such difference, abundant cord blood beta clonotypes carried fewer insertions.

This sample also appeared in a second study, on yellow fever vaccine responses in identical twins. Per that paper: Reportedly, the response of twins' T cells to the vaccine seemed partly convergent, partly personalized.

Material: memory (CD45RO+) T cells sorted from blood. This clonotype was sampled from a young woman in good health.

The CDR3 bases are TGTGCCAGCAGTGATAATTCTGTCAGACTGGGTTATGGCTACACCTTC. Residues: CASSDNSVRLGYGYTF. J is TRBJ1-2 and V is TRBV2; D call uncertain. This CDR3 comprises 16 residues. The germline V gene encodes CDR1 SNHLY and CDR2 FYNNEI. V dropped 3 bases and J dropped 5 bases, with 19 bases sitting between them.